The present TCR beta chain was sequenced within a study of OX40 agonist ivuxolimab in advanced cancers. TCRdb keeps only in-frame clones here, not all; method: immunoSEQ multiplex PCR. The sample has about 82,000 clones; 86% are singletons. Germline V gene sequence: CDR1 WSHSY, CDR2 SAAADI. This CDR3 has 13 residues. The J segment lost 5 bases and the V segment lost 6 bases, leaving 6 bases of the junction unmatched. The rearrangement joins TRBV10-2 to TRBJ2-5, with 7 bases identical to TRBD2. This receptor was obtained from an adult with an advanced solid tumor such as melanoma, head and neck, liver or kidney cancer. The specimen comprised CD4+ or CD8+ T cells sorted from blood, sampled in a trial of the OX40 agonist ivuxolimab. CDR3 residues: CASSRGVGETQYF. The CDR3 DNA follows: TGCGCCAGCAGCCGGGGGGTGGGTGAGACCCAGTACTTC.